A single sample is the source of the 6 T cell receptor beta chains below, sequenced in a study of blood T cell repertoires in COVID-19. TCRdb keeps only in-frame clones here, not all; method: immunoSEQ multiplex PCR. Of almost 500,000 clones listed, 88% are singletons. Material: PBMCs or T cells enriched from blood (not recorded which). All receptors derive from a woman aged 60-70 years who had recovered from COVID-19.

The genes are TRBV10-3 and TRBJ2-3, with TRBD1 matching 8 bases. The V segment lost 6 bases and the J segment 0 bases; nucleotides outside the gene matches: 11. The CDR3 loop spans 17 amino acids. The germline CDR1 and CDR2 sequences are ENHRY and SYGVKD. The CDR3 coding sequence is TGTGCCATCAGATCACTGGACAGGGTAGGGAGCACAGATACGCAGTATTTT. This sequence encodes CAIRSLDRVGSTDTQYF.

The CDR3 DNA sequence: TGCGCCAGCAGCACGGGAGGGTCGGCGAGAGGAAACACCATATATTTT. Protein: CASSTGGSARGNTIYF. The rearrangement joins TRBV5-1 to TRBJ1-3, with D unclear. Germline V gene data show CDR1 as SGHRS and CDR2 as YFSETQ. Trimming cost V 4 bases and J 4 bases, with 18 bases left between them. This CDR3 contains 16 residues.

Only one count was recorded for this clone. The chain carries TRBV3-1 (or the pseudogene TRBV3-2) and TRBJ2-1, with D perhaps matching TRBD2 (6 bases). This CDR3 region has 15 residues. Germline V gene data show CDR1 as LGHDT and CDR2 as YNNKEL (reference sequence). Between the trimmed V and J ends, which lost 4 bases and 0 bases, there was a span of 10 bases. CDR3 sequence: CASSPSGRSYNEQFF. CDR3 coding DNA: TGTGCCAGCAGCCCAAGCGGGCGCTCCTACAATGAGCAGTTCTTC.

The chain carries TRBV12-3 or TRBV12-4 and TRBJ1-2; D is undetermined. The CDR3 consists of 12 residues. Trimming shortened V by 3 bases and J by 8 bases, and 10 bases separated the two germline ends. The CDR3 DNA sequence: TGTGCCAGCAGTTTCTGGCTAGGAGGCTACACCTTC. Protein sequence: CASSFWLGGYTF.

V usage is TRBV6-5 and J usage is TRBJ2-5; 9 bases are a match to TRBD1. V dropped 7 bases and J dropped 2; count of bases not matched to a gene: 5. This CDR3 is built from 14 residues. CDR1 is MNHEY, CDR2 SVGAGI, per germline. As DNA, the CDR3 is TGTGCCAGCACTAAGGACAGGGGTCAAGAGACCCAGTACTTC. This gives the protein CASTKDRGQETQYF.

The DNA for the CDR3 is TGTGCCAGCAGCCTCAGAGGAGGGAACACCGGGGAGCTGTTTTTT. Residues: CASSLRGGNTGELFF. This chain links TRBV14 with TRBJ2-2, with TRBD2 as a possible D gene (5 bases). The CDR3 consists of 15 residues. Deletions cut 4 bases from V and 1 base from J, with 10 bases between. Germline V CDR1 and CDR2: SGHDN, FVKESK.